The 20 T cell receptor beta chains reported below all come from one sample, sequenced in a study of cytomegalovirus exposure and HLA in healthy donors. With 60 Vbeta and 13 Jbeta primers, the PCR was carried out. Libraries were prepared by immunoSEQ multiplex PCR; TCRdb keeps only in-frame clonotypes and omits some of them. The sample table sets out around 75,000 clones. Input material: PBMCs. The receptors come from a man aged 40-49 years in good health and CMV-seronegative.

The genes are TRBV28 and TRBJ1-4; 8 bases align to TRBD1. CDR1 is MDHEN and CDR2 is SYDVKM in the germline V gene. V shed 6 bases, J shed 9 bases, and the junction held 9 bases outside the gene matches. This CDR3 spans 14 amino acids. This CDR3 reads CASSRTGRFQKLFF. Here the CDR3 DNA reads TGTGCCAGCAGCAGGACAGGGAGATTTCAAAAACTGTTTTTT.

The rearrangement uses TRBV10-3 and TRBJ2-5; TRBD1 matches 9 bases. The DNA end favors TRBJ2-7, so the J call may be wrong. Germline CDR1 ENHRY, CDR2 SYGVKD. The CDR3 length is 12 residues. The CDR3: CATSGQGNEQYF. The CDR3 DNA sequence: TGTGCCACCTCGGGACAGGGTAACGAGCAGTACTTC.

This chain connects TRBV10-1 to TRBJ1-1; a possible D gene is TRBD1 (5 bases). In germline, CDR1 is WNHNN, CDR2 SYGVQD (reference sequence). The CDR3 loop spans 14 amino acids. The germline V and J ends were trimmed by 3 bases and 5 bases, with 13 bases remaining between them. The CDR3 region is CASSESQGSTEAFF. CDR3 nucleotides: TGCGCCAGCAGTGAATCCCAGGGAAGTACTGAAGCTTTCTTT.

V usage is TRBV11-3 and J usage is TRBJ2-1, with 8 bases fitting TRBD1. Trimming took 5 bases from V and 0 from J; bases not matched to a gene: 18. CDR1 and CDR2 (germline): SGHNT, YENEEA. The CDR3 contains 20 residues. The CDR3 DNA follows: TGTGCCAGCAGCAGCTGGACAGGGCAAACACAGGGCCCCTCCTACAATGAGCAGTTCTTC. Protein product: CASSSWTGQTQGPSYNEQFF. The variable domain in full, with the rest retrieved from reference TRBV11-3 and TRBJ2-1, is EAGVVQSPRYKIIEKKQPVAFWCNPISGHNTLYWYLQNLGQGPELLIRYENEEAVDDSQLPKDRFSAERLKGVDSTLKIQPAELGDSAVYLCASSSWTGQTQGPSYNEQFFGPGTRLTVL.

This chain joins TRBV7-9 and TRBJ1-5, with 7 bases matching TRBD1. Germline V gene sequence: CDR1 SEHNR, CDR2 FQNEAQ (reference sequence). The CDR3 consists of 16 residues. V trimming: 0 bases; J trimming: 4 bases; junction bases outside the gene matches: 6. Written as DNA, the CDR3 is TGTGCCAGCAGCTTAGCGGGGACAGAAAGGAATCAGCCCCAGCATTTT. Protein sequence: CASSLAGTERNQPQHF.

The V and J genes are TRBV18 and TRBJ1-1; TRBD1 aligns across 10 bases. In germline, CDR1 is KGHSH, CDR2 LQKENI. V shed 5 bases and J 1 base; nucleotides not matched to a gene: 4. The length of the CDR3 is 15 residues. For the CDR3, the DNA is TGTGCCAGCTCAGGGACAGGGGAAGGGAACACTGAAGCTTTCTTT. This codes for CASSGTGEGNTEAFF.

The V gene is TRBV12-5, the J gene TRBJ1-1; D is unclear. The V and J ends lost 0 bases and 0 bases respectively, with 11 bases between them. CDR1 is LGHNT and CDR2 is FRNRAP in the germline V gene. The CDR3 runs to 16 residues. The CDR3 reads CASGLVLSSMNTEAFF. The CDR3 DNA is TGTGCTAGTGGTTTGGTACTTTCTAGCATGAACACTGAAGCTTTCTTT.

The chain is built from TRBV6-5 and TRBJ2-4; 9 bases agree with TRBD2. Germline V gene sequence: CDR1 MNHEY, CDR2 SVGAGI. The CDR3 totals 15 residues. With 6 bases clipped from V and 4 bases from J, the junction kept 7 bases outside the gene matches. The CDR3 DNA reads TGTGCCAGCAGGGGCACTAGCGGGTATAAAAACATTCAGTACTTC. Its translation: CASRGTSGYKNIQYF.

The V and J genes are TRBV15 and TRBJ2-5, with 7 bases identical to TRBD2. The junction had 8 bases not matched to a gene; V was cut back by 3 bases and J by 4 bases. Germline V gene lookup returns CDR1 LNHNV and CDR2 YYDKDF (reference sequence). The CDR3 covers 15 residues. The CDR3 is CATSRPGGRGETQYF. The DNA for the CDR3 is TGTGCCACCAGCAGGCCAGGAGGGAGGGGAGAGACCCAGTACTTC.

The rearrangement links TRBV6-5 to TRBJ2-3, with 10 bases that match TRBD1. This CDR3 is built from 15 residues. Trimming cost V 6 bases and J 3 bases; bases outside gene matches: 6. The germline gives CDR1 MNHEY, CDR2 SVGAGI. This chain's CDR3 is CASRPGQGITDTQYF. The DNA of the CDR3 is TGTGCCAGCAGGCCGGGACAGGGGATTACAGATACGCAGTATTTT.

The chain combines TRBV30 with TRBJ1-1; 7 bases agree with TRBD1. Looked up from germline, CDR1 is GTSNPN and CDR2 is SVGIG (reference sequence). V shed 8 bases and J 7 bases; nucleotides not matched to a gene: 7. This CDR3 region has 11 residues. DNA of the CDR3: TGTGCCGGCAGCAGGGGGTTTGAAGCTTTCTTT. It is translated as CAGSRGFEAFF.

The chain is built from TRBV7-9 and TRBJ1-1; 10 nucleotides agree with TRBD1. CDR1 and CDR2 (germline): SEHNR, FQNEAQ (reference sequence). The J segment lost 0 bases and the V segment lost 1 base, leaving 2 bases of the junction unmatched. This CDR3 is 16 amino acids long. The CDR3 loop reads CASSLGTGGLNTEAFF. CDR3 DNA: TGTGCCAGCAGCTTAGGGACAGGGGGTCTGAACACTGAAGCTTTCTTT.

The chain combines TRBV5-4 with TRBJ1-5; TRBD1 aligns across 8 bases. Losses at the gene ends were 2 bases for V and 5 bases for J; bases not matched to a gene: 6. This CDR3 has 15 residues. CDR1 is SGHNT, CDR2 YYREEE, per germline (reference sequence). CDR3 residues: CASSLGQGRDQPQHF. The DNA for the CDR3 is TGTGCCAGCAGCTTAGGACAGGGTAGGGATCAGCCCCAGCATTTT.

As for this clone: Distinct nucleotide sequences in the sample also encode this CDR3. This rearrangement joins TRBV2 to TRBJ2-7; D is uncertain. Germline CDR1 SNHLY, CDR2 FYNNEI. The CDR3 length is 12 residues. Trimming pared 8 bases from V and 2 bases from J, leaving 10 bases between. The CDR3 region is CASSETAYEQYF. The CDR3 DNA reads as TGTGCCAGCTCCGAGACTGCCTACGAGCAGTACTTC. Filled out from reference TRBV2 and TRBJ2-7, the complete variable domain reads EPEVTQTPSHQVTQMGQEVILRCVPISNHLYFYWYRQILGQKVEFLVSFYNNEISEKSEIFDDQFSVERPDGSNFTLKIRSTKLEDSAMYFCASSETAYEQYFGPGTRLTVT.

The V call is TRBV2, the J call TRBJ2-7; no clear D. In germline, CDR1 is SNHLY, CDR2 FYNNEI. This CDR3 region has 14 residues. V was pared by 8 bases and J by 2 bases, with 16 bases between. CDR3 in amino acids: CASSILPYPYEQYF. The CDR3 DNA sequence: TGTGCCAGCTCCATTTTACCCTACCCCTACGAGCAGTACTTC.

Written as DNA, the CDR3 is TGTGCCAGCAGCGGGTGGACAGGGATTAAGACCCAGTACTTC. The encoded protein is CASSGWTGIKTQYF. The chain is built from TRBV5-6 and TRBJ2-5; 8 bases are shared with TRBD1. The V and J ends lost 4 bases and 6 bases, in that order; junction bases with no gene match: 8. The germline gives CDR1 SGHDT, CDR2 YYEEEE. The CDR3 runs to 14 residues.

The V call is TRBV5-4, the J call TRBJ2-3; 12 bases agree with TRBD1. The germline V gene has CDR1 SGHNT and CDR2 YYREEE (reference sequence). V dropped 6 bases and J dropped 6; count of bases not matched to a gene: 11. The CDR3 has 16 residues. The CDR3 region is CASNSAGQGAWDTQYF. CDR3 sequence (DNA): TGTGCCAGCAATAGTGCGGGACAGGGGGCATGGGATACGCAGTATTTT.

The rearrangement links TRBV5-6 to TRBJ2-1; 9 bases match TRBD2. The CDR3 has 15 residues. Germline CDR1 is SGHDT and CDR2 is YYEEEE. The V gene end was trimmed by 1 base and the J gene end by 9 bases; junction bases not matched to a gene: 8. The CDR3 protein is CASSLYLAGRIEQFF. The CDR3 DNA sequence: TGTGCCAGCAGCTTGTACCTAGCGGGACGTATTGAGCAGTTCTTC.

CDR3 in DNA: TGTGCCAGCAAACTAGCGGGAGGTGGCGAGCAGTACTTC. It encodes CASKLAGGGEQYF. The rearrangement joins TRBV2 to TRBJ2-7; 12 bases map to TRBD2. The junction had 4 bases not matched to a gene; V was cut back by 7 bases and J by 6 bases. The CDR3 runs 13 residues. Germline assignment: CDR1 SNHLY and CDR2 FYNNEI.

This chain links TRBV19 with TRBJ1-4; D remains unclear. The CDR3 contains 13 residues. Germline V gene data show CDR1 as LNHDA and CDR2 as SQIVND (reference sequence). V lost 7 bases and J 7 bases, leaving 13 bases between the germline ends. The CDR3 DNA reads TGTGCCAGTACCCCCCCCCTCGGTGAAAAACTGTTTTTT. It yields the protein CASTPPLGEKLFF.